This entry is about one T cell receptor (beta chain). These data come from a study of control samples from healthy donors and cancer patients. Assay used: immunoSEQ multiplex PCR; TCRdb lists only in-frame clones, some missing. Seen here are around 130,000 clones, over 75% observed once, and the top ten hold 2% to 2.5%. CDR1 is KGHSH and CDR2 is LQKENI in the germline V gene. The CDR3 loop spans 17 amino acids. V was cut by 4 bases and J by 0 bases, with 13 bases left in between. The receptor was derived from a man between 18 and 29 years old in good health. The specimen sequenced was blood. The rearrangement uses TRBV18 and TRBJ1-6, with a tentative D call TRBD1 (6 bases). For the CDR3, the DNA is TGTGCCAGCTCACTGTTCCAGGGGAGCTCCTATAATTCACCCCTCCACTTT. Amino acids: CASSLFQGSSYNSPLHF. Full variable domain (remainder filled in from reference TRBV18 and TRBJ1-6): NAGVMQNPRHLVRRRGQEARLRCSPMKGHSHVYWYRQLPEEGLKFMVYLQKENIIDESGMPKERFSAEFPKEGPSILRIQQVVRGDSAAYFCASSLFQGSSYNSPLHFGNGTRLTVT.